Each of the 28 T cell receptor beta chains below was sequenced from the same sample in a study of low-dose radiotherapy and immunotherapy resistance in tumors. Gene-specific TRAV and TRBV primers were used for first-strand cDNA, covering alpha and beta chains. The authors amplified TCRs for about 20 PCR cycles with a constant-region primer and a V-primer adapter. TCRdb itself ran the reads through MiXCR, one entry per CDR3 protein. The repertoire includes about 82,000 distinct CDR3 sequences, approximately 19% of them detected once, and about 5.5% sits in the top ten. Regarding time point: before trial treatment. Here the sequenced sample was PBMCs, taken before treatment. The receptors shown here come from a male donor with prostate cancer.

This clonotype was seen only a few times. This chain links TRBV11-2 with TRBJ2-5, with D unresolved. Deletions cut 5 bases from V and 0 bases from J, with 4 bases between. CDR1 is SGHAT and CDR2 is FQNNGV in the germline V gene. The CDR3 contains 12 residues. The chain's CDR3 is CASSGYQETQYF. CDR3 bases: TGTGCCAGCAGCGGGTACCAAGAGACCCAGTACTTC.

The chain links TRBV12-3 or TRBV12-4 to TRBJ2-2; no clear D gene. CDR3 size: 18 residues. V lost 1 base and J 2 bases, leaving 17 bases between the germline ends. The CDR3 is CASSLVPLGRANTGELFF. CDR3 DNA sequence: TGTGCCAGCAGTTTAGTGCCGCTTGGCCGAGCTAACACCGGGGAGCTGTTTTTT.

In regard to this clonotype: Just one base apart from a much larger clone, this may be a read error. The rearrangement links TRBV6-5 to TRBJ2-3; 8 nucleotides match TRBD1. The germline V gene encodes CDR1 MNHEY and CDR2 SVGAGI. J was trimmed by 2 bases and V by 10 bases; bases with no gene match: 14. The length of the CDR3 is 16 residues. CDR3 sequence (DNA): TGTGCCATCAGGGATCGACAGGGGTTGAACACAGATACGCAGTATTTT. It yields the protein CAIRDRQGLNTDTQYF.

This clonotype was counted many times. The chain couples TRBV20-1 to TRBJ1-4, with D unresolved. The length of the CDR3 is 15 residues. Germline loops: CDR1 DFQATT, CDR2 SNEGSKA (reference sequence). Trimming stripped 0 bases from V and 6 bases from J, with 14 bases between. The CDR3 is CSARDLPGLDEKLFF. CDR3 sequence (DNA): TGCAGTGCTAGAGATCTGCCTGGCTTAGATGAAAAACTGTTTTTT.

This clonotype was counted at least ten times. The V gene is TRBV11-3, the J gene TRBJ2-3; 8 bases map to TRBD1. The V gene's germline CDR1 is SGHNT and CDR2 YENEEA. After removal of 5 bases from V and 0 bases from J, the junction contained 4 bases not matched to a gene. The CDR3 is made up of 15 amino acids. The CDR3 loop is CASSIGQGSTDTQYF. CDR3 nucleotides: TGTGCCAGCAGCATCGGACAGGGTAGCACAGATACGCAGTATTTT.

This clonotype came up many times. The CDR3 loop reads CASSQDPRGGALDTQYF. Here the CDR3 DNA reads TGCGCCAGCAGCCAAGATCCGCGCGGGGGGGCTTTAGATACGCAGTATTTT. V gene TRBV4-3 combines with J gene TRBJ2-3, with TRBD2 matching 9 bases. Looked up from germline, CDR1 is LGHNA and CDR2 is YSLEER. The CDR3 contains 17 residues. Germline trimming cut 0 bases from V and 5 bases from J; bases unmatched to any gene: 9.

This clonotype showed up many times. The chain combines TRBV4-3 with TRBJ1-4, with 7 bases identical to TRBD1. The CDR3 covers 14 residues. The V gene end was trimmed by 4 bases and the J gene end by 5 bases; junction bases not matched to a gene: 4. CDR1 and CDR2 (germline): LGHNA, YSLEER. DNA of the CDR3: TGCGCCAGCAGCCTCGACAGGGTAAATGAAAAACTGTTTTTT. The encoded protein is CASSLDRVNEKLFF.

This clonotype occurred many times. This sequence joins TRBV9 and TRBJ2-7; 9 positions agree with TRBD2. V was clipped by 0 bases and J by 4 bases; unmatched bases: 8. This CDR3 has 16 residues. Germline CDR1 reads SGDLS; CDR2 reads YYNGEE. The CDR3 sequence: CASSVAASGAGYEQYF. The CDR3 coding sequence is TGTGCCAGCAGCGTAGCGGCTAGCGGGGCTGGATACGAGCAGTACTTC. Full variable domain (rest looked up from reference TRBV9 and TRBJ2-7): DSGVTQTPKHLITATGQRVTLRCSPRSGDLSVYWYQQSLDQGLQFLIQYYNGEERAKGNILERFSAQQFPDLHSELNLSSLELGDSALYFCASSVAASGAGYEQYFGPGTRLTVT.

This clonotype was observed many times. The chain is built from TRBV29-1 and TRBJ1-1; 8 bases are a match to TRBD1. V lost 7 bases, J lost 2 bases, and 9 bases stayed unmatched. Germline V gene data show CDR1 as SQVTM and CDR2 as ANQGSEA. The CDR3 contains 14 residues. CDR3 sequence (DNA): TGCAGCGGCCGACAGGGGAGACTAAACACTGAAGCTTTCTTT. Its translation is CSGRQGRLNTEAFF.

Many counts were recorded for this clonotype. The V call is TRBV6-5, the J call TRBJ2-2, with a weak D call TRBD2 (6 bases). The CDR3 is made up of 14 amino acids. Germline CDR1 reads MNHEY; CDR2 reads SVGAGI. The ends were cut back, 6 bases at V and 2 bases at J, with 10 bases in the middle. The CDR3 DNA follows: TGTGCCAGCAGACGTAGCGGAAACACCGGGGAGCTGTTTTTT. Encoded protein: CASRRSGNTGELFF.

Turning to this clonotype: With a much larger clone just one base away, this may be a read error. V and J are TRBV5-4 and TRBJ2-7, with 14 bases aligning to TRBD2. CDR1 is SGHNT, CDR2 YYREEE, per germline (reference sequence). Trimming removed 4 bases from V and 7 bases from J; junction bases left unmatched: 7. This CDR3 is built from 15 residues. The CDR3 sequence is CASSKTSGGAYEQYF. The CDR3 DNA reads as TGTGCCAGCAGCAAGACTAGCGGGGGGGCTTATGAGCAGTACTTC.

This clonotype is medium-sized (0.01 to 0.1%) by share. This chain joins TRBV5-4 and TRBJ2-3, with no clear D. Germline V gene lookup returns CDR1 SGHNT and CDR2 YYREEE (reference sequence). V dropped 0 bases and J dropped 1 base, with 6 bases sitting between them. The CDR3 totals 14 residues. The CDR3 spells CASSLAGGTDTQYF. The CDR3 region has the DNA TGTGCCAGCAGCTTGGCGGGCGGCACAGATACGCAGTATTTT.

Remarks on this clonotype: Relative to the germline gene, one junction end is altered; a read error may explain this. CDR3 sequence reads: CASGLLRGGTYDEQFF. For the CDR3, the DNA is TGTGCCAGCGGCCTGCTCAGAGGGGGGACCTACGATGAGCAGTTCTTC. The rearrangement joins TRBV28 to TRBJ2-1; D is possibly TRBD1 or TRBD2 (6 bases each). Germline V gene lookup returns CDR1 MDHEN and CDR2 SYDVKM. The CDR3 is 16 residues long. The variable domain in full, with the rest retrieved from reference TRBV28 and TRBJ2-1, is DVKVTQSSRYLVKRTGEKVFLECVQDMDHENMFWYRQDPGLGLRLIYFSYDVKMKEKGDIPEGYSVSREKKERFSLILESASTNQTSMYLCASGLLRGGTYDEQFFGPGTRLTVL.

This clonotype has a count of ten or more. The CDR3 DNA reads TGTGCCAGCAGGATGGGACGGACCACCGGGGAGCTGTTTTTT. Translated: CASRMGRTTGELFF. The chain recombines TRBV11-1 with TRBJ2-2; D assignment may be TRBD1 or TRBD2 (5 bases each). The CDR3 has 14 residues. V was cut by 6 bases and J by 4 bases, with 12 bases left in between. CDR1 is SGHAT, CDR2 FQDESV, per germline (reference sequence).

This clonotype occurred a few times. The chain links TRBV27 to TRBJ2-5, with TRBD2 matching over 9 bases. CDR1 and CDR2 from the germline V gene are MNHEY and SMNVEV (reference sequence). V gave up 3 bases and J gave up 4 bases; unmatched junction bases: 6. The CDR3 totals 15 residues. CDR3 protein: CASSLTSGTVETQYF. The CDR3 DNA reads TGTGCCAGCAGTTTGACTAGCGGTACGGTAGAGACCCAGTACTTC.

This clonotype was detected ten times or more. This sequence joins TRBV20-1 and TRBJ2-7; 7 bases agree with TRBD1. The CDR3 runs to 14 residues. V shed 1 base and J 4 bases; nucleotides not matched to a gene: 7. Germline CDR1 reads DFQATT; CDR2 reads SNEGSKA (reference sequence). CDR3 in amino acids: CSARGTGVIYEQYF. Here the CDR3 DNA reads TGCAGTGCTAGAGGGACAGGAGTGATTTACGAGCAGTACTTC.

A note on this clonotype: This sequence is one base from a far larger clone and is likely a read error. The rearrangement uses TRBV13 and TRBJ2-2, with 8 nucleotides matching TRBD2. CDR1 is PRHDT, CDR2 FYEKMQ, per germline (reference sequence). This CDR3 is 17 amino acids long. The ends lost 6 bases at V and 0 bases at J; junction bases unmatched: 9. The CDR3, as DNA: TGTGCCAGCAGGGTGCCTGACGGGAGGGCGAACACCGGGGAGCTGTTTTTT. This translates into CASRVPDGRANTGELFF.

This chain connects TRBV10-3 to TRBJ2-3; the match to TRBD2 covers 13 bases. V lost 5 bases and J lost 4; bases outside the gene matches: 15. The CDR3 sequence is 19 residues long. CDR1 is ENHRY, CDR2 SYGVKD, per germline. CDR3 in amino acids: CAISTRTSGSLGKADTQYF. CDR3 DNA: TGTGCCATCAGTACGAGGACTAGCGGGAGTCTGGGAAAGGCAGATACGCAGTATTTT.

Ten or more counts support this clonotype. This chain joins TRBV20-1 and TRBJ2-1; TRBD2 aligns across 13 bases. Looked up from germline, CDR1 is DFQATT and CDR2 is SNEGSKA (reference sequence). The CDR3 is 16 residues long. V lost 5 bases and J lost 3; bases outside the gene matches: 7. The DNA of the CDR3 is TGCAGTGCTCCCCGGACTAGCGGGAGAGTCTACAATGAGCAGTTCTTC. Amino acid sequence: CSAPRTSGRVYNEQFF.

This clonotype was detected once. A read error is the likely source, as a far larger clone sits one nucleotide away. The chain carries TRBV5-1 and TRBJ2-1; 10 bases match TRBD2. Germline lookup yields CDR1 SGHRS and CDR2 YFSETQ. CDR3 length equals 16 residues. Unmatched junction bases numbered 16, after V lost 6 bases and J lost 10 bases. CDR3 bases: TGCGCCAGCACACCGAGCGGGACTAGCGCCAGCTACGAGCAGTTCTTC. This translates into CASTPSGTSASYEQFF.

There are many counts of this clonotype. The rearrangement links TRBV28 to TRBJ2-7; D unclear. CDR1 and CDR2 (germline): MDHEN, SYDVKM. V was clipped by 6 bases and J by 3 bases, with 12 bases between them. The CDR3 is 13 amino acids. CDR3 coding DNA: TGTGCCAGCAGCCCCTGGACCAACTACGAGCAGTACTTC. Translating it yields CASSPWTNYEQYF. Filled out from reference TRBV28 and TRBJ2-7, the complete variable domain reads DVKVTQSSRYLVKRTGEKVFLECVQDMDHENMFWYRQDPGLGLRLIYFSYDVKMKEKGDIPEGYSVSREKKERFSLILESASTNQTSMYLCASSPWTNYEQYFGPGTRLTVT.

CDR3 region: CASSLRAGLTQYF. The CDR3 DNA reads as TGTGCCAGCAGTTTAAGGGCCGGATTGACCCAGTACTTC. The V gene is TRBV27, the J gene TRBJ2-5; D is ambiguous. V shed 2 bases and J shed 7 bases, with 11 bases lying between them. This CDR3 has 13 amino acids. The germline V gene encodes CDR1 MNHEY and CDR2 SMNVEV (reference sequence).

This clonotype was picked up many times. The chain joins TRBV6-1 to TRBJ2-7; D possibly corresponds to TRBD1 (6 bases). The germline V and J ends were trimmed by 4 bases and 2 bases, with 9 bases remaining between them. Germline-derived CDR1 and CDR2 are MNHNS and SASEGT. This CDR3 spans 13 amino acids. DNA of the CDR3: TGTGCCAGCAGTGGAGACAGGACCTACGAGCAGTACTTC. Translated: CASSGDRTYEQYF.

This clonotype has ten or more counts. This chain uses TRBV7-2 with TRBJ1-6, with D uncertain. Trimming removed 5 bases at V and 12 bases at J, with 20 bases between. The CDR3 extends over 15 amino acids. Germline CDR1 SGHTA, CDR2 FQGNSA. CDR3 loop: CASSALGGNVEPLHF. The CDR3 DNA is TGTGCCAGCAGCGCCCTCGGAGGGAATGTGGAACCCCTCCACTTT.

In its sample, this clonotype was seen many times. The CDR3 bases are TGTGCCAGCAGCTCAGGGGCTCCCGGGTTCGCAGATACGCAGTATTTT. This translates into CASSSGAPGFADTQYF. The V gene is TRBV2, the J gene TRBJ2-3, with TRBD1 as a possible D gene (6 bases). CDR3 length: 16 amino acids. Germline CDR1 is SNHLY and CDR2 is FYNNEI. Trimming removed 6 bases at V and 4 bases at J, with 20 bases between. Variable domain in full (rest from reference TRBV2 and TRBJ2-3): EPEVTQTPSHQVTQMGQEVILRCVPISNHLYFYWYRQILGQKVEFLVSFYNNEISEKSEIFDDQFSVERPDGSNFTLKIRSTKLEDSAMYFCASSSGAPGFADTQYFGPGTRLTVL.

This clonotype was seen ten or more times. CDR3 bases: TGTGCCTGGAAAGGGGTTGGCAAAAACATTCAGTACTTC. It is translated as CAWKGVGKNIQYF. The rearrangement uses TRBV30 and TRBJ2-4; D may be TRBD1 (5 bases). Germline lookup yields CDR1 GTSNPN and CDR2 SVGIG (reference sequence). The CDR3 sequence is 13 residues long. V shed 4 bases and J shed 3 bases, with 10 bases lying between them.

This clonotype was counted at least ten times. This chain links TRBV5-8 with TRBJ1-2; 10 positions match TRBD1. Per the germline V gene, CDR1 is SGHTS and CDR2 is YDEGEE. The CDR3 loop spans 13 amino acids. The junction had 4 bases not matched to a gene; V was cut back by 4 bases and J by 7 bases. This CDR3 reads CASSPTGGIGYTF. The DNA of the CDR3 is TGTGCCAGCAGCCCGACAGGGGGCATTGGCTACACCTTC.

This clonotype was detected ten times or more. The chain is built from TRBV5-4 and TRBJ2-7; 7 bases align to TRBD1. The trim removed 5 bases at V and 3 bases at J, leaving 14 bases unmatched. CDR3 size: 16 residues. The germline V gene encodes CDR1 SGHNT and CDR2 YYREEE (reference sequence). The CDR3: CASRPELRDSLYEQYF. Here the CDR3 DNA reads TGTGCCAGCAGGCCCGAATTACGGGACAGCCTCTACGAGCAGTACTTC.